This paragraph reports one T cell receptor beta chain. It lacks a known antigen. Nothing much larger sits one base from this clone, and base qualities are not available. The collaborating institutions used their own protocols to collect whole blood in K2EDTA tubes. For TCRbeta analysis, collaborators shipped samples in one of three forms: frozen whole blood, isolated PBMCs, or DNA extracted from either of those sample types. The entry originates in a study of blood T cell repertoires in COVID-19 (dated by TCRdb to the early 2020s). With regard to the full study: Collaborator samples came from the United States, Italy and Spain and covered acute and convalescent phases of COVID-19. Sample metadata almost always included a de-identified subject ID, COVID-19 status, age in years and sex. Where HLA class I and class II types were available, the types were taken from metadata supplied by the sample provider, not from assay-based typing. Samples came from the ongoing ImmuneRACE study (first 160 participants) plus 1,254 subjects from 6 global collaborators. The prospective study material was composed of cDNA or gDNA derived from T cells, B-cell-depleted T cells, or PBMCs. Deeply sampled blood TCRbeta repertoires from subjects exposed to, actively infected with, or recovered from COVID-19 were included in the dataset. A freely available public database, intended as a resource for researchers studying the immune response to SARS-CoV-2, is where the repertoires were released. Summary of the overall study and its limitations: The amount of clinical and demographic metadata varied by source and participant and was provided uncurated.

TCRbeta CDR3 regions were amplified from genomic DNA using the immunoSEQ Assay, a bias-controlled multiplex PCR. The paper's data handling went like this. Nucleated cell counts per sample were estimated from amplification of reference gene primers within the assay. To quantify the absolute abundance of each unique TCRbeta CDR3 rearrangement, sequence reads were collapsed and filtered. For each sample, productive Simpson clonality was calculated as the square root of Simpson's diversity index across productive rearrangements. Held by TCRdb, this immuneACCESS table contains in-frame sequences only and omits some clones. Under half of the omission traces to an unresolved V gene where checked; the cause of the rest is unknown. The D gene and trimming were derived from the DNA, and the V and J assignments and clone size from that table. In this sample the table shows 100,000 to 150,000 clones, around four fifths of which occur a single time. The leading ten clones occupy around 9.8% of the sample.

Based on the germline V gene, the CDR1 and CDR2 sequences are WSHSY and SAAADI. From the cysteine through the phenylalanine, the CDR3 covers 13 amino acids. Only the CDR3 region is kept as DNA, spanning 39 bases read in frame from base 1. V is pared back by 7 bases and J by 5 bases, with 14 bases lying between the germline termini. The clonotype was recovered from a man in his forties with active or convalescent COVID-19. Rearrangement joined TRBV10-2 to TRBJ2-5; the D segment could be TRBD2, given 6 matching bases. Source material: peripheral blood. The bases are TGCGCCAGCACCGGGACTCCCACGGAGACCCAGTACTTC. Its protein product is CASTGTPTETQYF.